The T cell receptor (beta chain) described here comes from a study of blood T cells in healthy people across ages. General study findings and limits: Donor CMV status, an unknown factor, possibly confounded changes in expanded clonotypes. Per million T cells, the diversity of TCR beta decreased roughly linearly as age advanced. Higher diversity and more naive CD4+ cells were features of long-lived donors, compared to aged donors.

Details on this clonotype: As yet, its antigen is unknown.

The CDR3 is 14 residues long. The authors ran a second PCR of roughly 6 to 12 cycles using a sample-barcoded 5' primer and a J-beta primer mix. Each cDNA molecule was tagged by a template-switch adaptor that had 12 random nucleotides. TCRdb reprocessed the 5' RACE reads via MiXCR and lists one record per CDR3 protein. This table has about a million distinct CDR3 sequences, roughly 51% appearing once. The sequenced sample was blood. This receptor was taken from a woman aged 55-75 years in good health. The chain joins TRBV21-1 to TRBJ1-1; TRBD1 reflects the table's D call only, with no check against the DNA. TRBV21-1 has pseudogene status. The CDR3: CASSNLPPSPEAFF. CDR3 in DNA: TGTGCCAGCAGCAATTTGCCCCCCAGCCCTGAAGCTTTCTTT.